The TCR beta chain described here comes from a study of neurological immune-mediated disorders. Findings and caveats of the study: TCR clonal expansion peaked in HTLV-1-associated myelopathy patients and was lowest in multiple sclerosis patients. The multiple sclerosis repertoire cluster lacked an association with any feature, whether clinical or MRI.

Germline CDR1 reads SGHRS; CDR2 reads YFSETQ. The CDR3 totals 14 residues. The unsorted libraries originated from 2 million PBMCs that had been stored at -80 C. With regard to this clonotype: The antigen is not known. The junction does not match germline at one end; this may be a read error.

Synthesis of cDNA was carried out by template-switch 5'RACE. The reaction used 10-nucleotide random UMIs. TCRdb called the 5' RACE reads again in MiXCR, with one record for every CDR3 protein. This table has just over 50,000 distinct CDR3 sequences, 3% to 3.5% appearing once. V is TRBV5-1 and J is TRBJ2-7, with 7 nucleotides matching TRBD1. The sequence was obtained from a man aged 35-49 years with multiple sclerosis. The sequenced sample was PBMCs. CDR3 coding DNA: TGTGCCAGCAGCTTGGAACAGGGGACCTACGAGCAGTACTTC. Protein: CASSLEQGTYEQYF.